The following is a TCR beta chain sequence with its context. The source of the sample is a study of blood T cell repertoires in COVID-19. Only in-frame clones appear in the TCRdb table, and some are missing; sequencing was by immunoSEQ multiplex PCR. Among 200,000 or so clones listed, about 85% were seen once. Germline assignment: CDR1 SGHAT and CDR2 FQNNGV. Germline trimming cut 4 bases from V and 3 bases from J; bases unmatched to any gene: 14. The CDR3 consists of 19 residues. The sequence derives from a man aged 50-60 years who had recovered from COVID-19. The V gene is TRBV11-2, the J gene TRBJ2-1; 11 bases are shared with TRBD2. Specimen: peripheral blood. CDR3 amino acids: CASSSDRLAGGPRYNEQFF. The CDR3 region has the DNA TGTGCCAGCAGCTCAGATCGGCTAGCGGGAGGCCCCCGCTACAATGAGCAGTTCTTC. The full variable domain, rest sourced from reference TRBV11-2 and TRBJ2-1, is EAGVAQSPRYKIIEKRQSVAFWCNPISGHATLYWYQQILGQGPKLLIQFQNNGVVDDSQLPKDRFSAERLKGVDSTLKIQPAKLEDSAVYLCASSSDRLAGGPRYNEQFFGPGTRLTVL.